Below are 12 T cell receptor beta chains sequenced from a single sample in a study of brain metastases from non-small cell lung cancer. Assay: immunoSEQ multiplex PCR; the TCRdb copy retains only in-frame clones and omits some. Of 1,400 or so clones in the sample, approximately 76% are singletons; the top ten hold more than 15%. The sample taken for sequencing was tissue from a brain metastasis. All receptors derive from a donor aged 40 or over with non-small cell lung cancer.

The CDR3 DNA follows: TGCGCCAGCAGCTTGGCCAGGACCACCGCGGTGACTGAAGCTTTCTTT. Encoded protein: CASSLARTTAVTEAFF. The chain couples TRBV5-1 to TRBJ1-1; no clear D. This CDR3 is built from 16 residues. Between the trimmed V and J ends, which lost 0 bases and 5 bases, there was a span of 17 bases. In germline, CDR1 is SGHRS, CDR2 YFSETQ.

V is TRBV9 and J is TRBJ2-7, with 8 positions matching TRBD2. The junction had 6 bases not matched to a gene; V was cut back by 2 bases and J by 2 bases. This CDR3 comprises 15 residues. The germline V gene encodes CDR1 SGDLS and CDR2 YYNGEE. The CDR3, as DNA: TGTGCCAGCAGCGTCCACGGGGGGGTAGCCTACGAGCAGTACTTC. Translation: CASSVHGGVAYEQYF.

The V call is TRBV5-1, the J call TRBJ2-7, with D perhaps matching TRBD1 (5 bases). Deletions cut 1 base from V and 6 bases from J, with 14 bases between. The CDR3 is 14 amino acids. Germline CDR1 is SGHRS and CDR2 is YFSETQ. In DNA form, the CDR3 reads TGCGCCAGCAGCTTGCGTCAGGGAATGACCGAGCAGTACTTC. The encoded protein is CASSLRQGMTEQYF.

The gene calls are TRBV6-5 and TRBJ2-1; D remains unclear. Looked up from germline, CDR1 is MNHEY and CDR2 is SVGAGI. V lost 8 bases and J lost 11, with 10 bases in between. The CDR3 contains 10 residues. The CDR3 DNA is TGTGCCAGCGGTACTTATCAGCAGTTCTTC. It encodes CASGTYQQFF.

This rearrangement joins TRBV24-1 to TRBJ2-7; TRBD1 aligns across 9 bases. J gave up 3 bases and V 9 bases, and 8 bases lay outside the gene matches. The CDR3 is 14 amino acids. The germline V gene encodes CDR1 KGHDR and CDR2 SFDVKD. The CDR3 region is CATEAGTGSYEQYF. CDR3 coding DNA: TGTGCCACCGAAGCCGGGACAGGGAGCTACGAGCAGTACTTC.

The chain combines TRBV5-4 with TRBJ1-1; TRBD1 matches at 7 bases. V lost 4 bases, J lost 0 bases, and 3 bases stayed unmatched. The CDR3 sequence is 14 residues long. Germline CDR1 reads SGHNT; CDR2 reads YYREEE (reference sequence). CDR3 in amino acids: CASSKTGMNTEAFF. CDR3 nucleotides: TGTGCCAGCAGCAAGACAGGGATGAACACTGAAGCTTTCTTT.

The CDR3 coding sequence is TGCAGCGCGACTAGCGGGGGGCAAAATGAGCAGTTCTTC. Translating gives CSATSGGQNEQFF. The J gene is TRBJ2-1, the V gene TRBV29-1; 13 bases map to TRBD2. J was trimmed by 7 bases and V by 7 bases; bases with no gene match: 4. Germline CDR1 SQVTM, CDR2 ANQGSEA. There are 13 residues in the CDR3.

The chain has TRBV7-2 and TRBJ2-3; TRBD2 agrees at 9 bases. V lost 7 bases and J lost 4; bases outside the gene matches: 12. CDR1 is SGHTA, CDR2 FQGNSA, per germline. This CDR3 region has 16 residues. The CDR3 DNA is TGTGCCAGCATAACGGGCCGAGCGGGGGGCTCAGATACGCAGTATTTT. It codes for CASITGRAGGSDTQYF.

In nucleotides, the CDR3 is TGTGCCAGCAGTGAAGCTCCGGTAGGGTCGTTTGGCTACACCTTC. Its translation is CASSEAPVGSFGYTF. V gene TRBV2 combines with J gene TRBJ1-2, with no clear D. CDR1 and CDR2 from the germline V gene are SNHLY and FYNNEI. V gave up 0 bases and J gave up 7 bases, with 15 bases separating them. The CDR3 sequence is 15 residues long.

The chain employs TRBV6-1 and TRBJ2-7; TRBD2 agrees at 12 bases. With V trimmed by 2 bases and J by 3 bases, 2 bases remained unmatched. The germline V gene has CDR1 MNHNS and CDR2 SASEGT. The CDR3 runs to 15 residues. CDR3 DNA sequence: TGTGCCAGCAGTGAACTAGCGGGGGGGTTCTACGAGCAGTACTTC. Translation gives CASSELAGGFYEQYF.

The chain recombines TRBV6-5 with TRBJ2-7; TRBD2 is a possible D gene (7 bases). The V gene's germline CDR1 is MNHEY and CDR2 SVGAGI. Trimming cost V 3 bases and J 7 bases, with 22 bases left between them. The CDR3 extends over 16 amino acids. CDR3 amino acids: CASSYYRGGHIGEQYF. The CDR3, as DNA: TGTGCCAGCAGTTATTACCGCGGGGGACACATAGGGGAGCAGTACTTC.

CDR3 DNA: TGTGCCATCAGTGAGTACAGGGCGAACACCGGGGAGCTGTTTTTT. Its protein is CAISEYRANTGELFF. This rearrangement joins TRBV10-3 to TRBJ2-2, with D possibly being TRBD1 (6 bases). The ends were cut back, 1 base at V and 0 bases at J, with 6 bases in the middle. CDR1 and CDR2 from the germline V gene are ENHRY and SYGVKD. The CDR3 sequence is 15 residues long.